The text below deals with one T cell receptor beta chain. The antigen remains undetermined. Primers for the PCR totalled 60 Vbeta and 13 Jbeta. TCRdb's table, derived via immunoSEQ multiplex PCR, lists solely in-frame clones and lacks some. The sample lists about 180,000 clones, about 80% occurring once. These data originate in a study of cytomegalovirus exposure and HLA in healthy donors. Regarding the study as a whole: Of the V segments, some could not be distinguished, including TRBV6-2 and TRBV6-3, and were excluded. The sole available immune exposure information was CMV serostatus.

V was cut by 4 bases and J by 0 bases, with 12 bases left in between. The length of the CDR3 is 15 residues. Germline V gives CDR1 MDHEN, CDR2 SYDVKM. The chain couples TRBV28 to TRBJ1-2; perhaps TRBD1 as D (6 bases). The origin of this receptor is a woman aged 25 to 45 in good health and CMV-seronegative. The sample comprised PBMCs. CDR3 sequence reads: CASSSVGQPNYGYTF. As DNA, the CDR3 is TGTGCCAGCAGTTCAGTTGGACAGCCTAACTATGGCTACACCTTC.